A single sample gave rise to the 27 T cell receptor beta chains below, sequenced in a study of T-cell reconstitution after alpha-beta-depleted transplantation in children. The authors prepared the TCRbeta library with unique molecular identifiers. TCRdb ran MiXCR on the PCR reads and lists one entry per CDR3 protein. The sample yields 440,000 or so distinct CDR3 sequences, around two fifths seen once. The sample consisted of PBMCs, taken before TCRalphabeta/CD19-depleted stem cell transplant. The receptors stem from a girl aged 2-9 years with aplastic anemia, due to receive a stem cell transplant.

This clonotype was recorded at least ten times. The J gene is TRBJ2-2, the V gene TRBV2, with 9 bases that match TRBD2. The CDR3 runs 15 residues. Germline CDR1 reads SNHLY; CDR2 reads FYNNEI. Trimming took 5 bases from V and 7 from J; bases not matched to a gene: 8. The CDR3, as DNA: TGTGCCAGCAGTCTCCTAGCGGGATCTGGCGGGGAGCTGTTTTTT. Its protein product is CASSLLAGSGGELFF.

The DNA of the CDR3 is TGTGCCAGCAGTACCCCGGGACGGACCACAGATACGCAGTATTTT. The encoded protein is CASSTPGRTTDTQYF. This chain uses TRBV28 with TRBJ2-3; D is tentatively TRBD1 or TRBD2 (5 bases each). The V gene lost 5 bases and the J gene lost 2 bases, with 14 bases spanning the gap. The CDR3 extends over 15 amino acids. The germline gives CDR1 MDHEN, CDR2 SYDVKM.

The rearrangement uses TRBV5-1 and TRBJ2-6, with 8 bases identical to TRBD1. In germline, CDR1 is SGHRS, CDR2 YFSETQ. The junction had 6 bases not matched to a gene; V was cut back by 4 bases and J by 0 bases. The CDR3 covers 17 residues. The CDR3 protein is CASSLGTGDSGANVLTF. The CDR3 DNA reads TGCGCCAGCAGCCTCGGGACAGGAGACTCTGGGGCCAACGTCCTGACTTTC.

The chain links TRBV3-1 to TRBJ2-7; the D is unclear. Germline V lookup: CDR1 LGHDT, CDR2 YNNKEL (reference sequence). This CDR3 contains 16 residues. V was pared by 0 bases and J by 0 bases, with 12 bases between. CDR3 coding DNA: TGTGCCAGCAGCCAAGAGGTCTCTACGAGCTCCTACGAGCAGTACTTC. This encodes CASSQEVSTSSYEQYF.

This clonotype came up once. The chain couples TRBV6-5 to TRBJ1-1; D gene uncertain. Germline V CDR1 and CDR2: MNHEY, SVGAGI. The CDR3 is 14 residues long. Trimming cost V 2 bases and J 1 base, with 8 bases left between them. DNA for the CDR3: TGTGCCAGCAGTTACGGGCATCGGAACACTGAAGCTTTCTTT. Protein: CASSYGHRNTEAFF.

The chain carries TRBV6-5 and TRBJ1-1, with 11 bases lining up with TRBD1. The CDR3 covers 14 residues. CDR1 and CDR2 from the germline V gene are MNHEY and SVGAGI. The ends lost 5 bases at V and 11 bases at J; junction bases unmatched: 10. The CDR3, as DNA: TGTGCCAGCAGTACTCGGACAGGGGGCCTAATGGCTTTCTTT. It is translated as CASSTRTGGLMAFF.

There are many counts of this clonotype. V usage is TRBV29-1 and J usage is TRBJ2-7, with a tentative D call TRBD2 (5 bases). The CDR3 covers 14 residues. Germline V CDR1 and CDR2: SQVTM, ANQGSEA. With 1 base removed from V and 3 bases from J, the gap between germline ends came to 13 bases. CDR3 residues: CSVEGTAGGYEQYF. Here the CDR3 DNA reads TGCAGCGTTGAAGGGACGGCAGGAGGCTACGAGCAGTACTTC.

This clonotype was found many times. The J gene is TRBJ2-1, the V gene TRBV5-1, with D possibly matching TRBD1 (6 bases). The V end was cut by 0 bases, the J end by 7 bases, with 17 bases between. CDR1 is SGHRS, CDR2 YFSETQ, per germline. This CDR3 is 16 amino acids long. This CDR3 reads CASSLVVSSQGNEQFF. As DNA, the CDR3 is TGCGCCAGCAGCTTGGTTGTCAGTTCGCAGGGGAATGAGCAGTTCTTC.

The V call is TRBV5-5, the J call TRBJ2-7; D unresolved. CDR1 and CDR2 from the germline V gene are SGHKS and YYEKEE (reference sequence). Trimming stripped 2 bases from V and 7 bases from J, with 4 bases between. The length of the CDR3 is 10 residues. The CDR3 bases are TGTGCCAGCAGCTTCGAGGAGCAGTACTTC. It encodes CASSFEEQYF. Complete variable domain (other parts from reference TRBV5-5 and TRBJ2-7): DAGVTQSPTHLIKTRGQQVTLRCSPISGHKSVSWYQQVLGQGPQFIFQYYEKEERGRGNFPDRFSARQFPNYSSELNVNALLLGDSALYLCASSFEEQYFGPGTRLTVT.

A word on this clonotype: This clone may be a read error of a much larger clone one base away. CDR3 in amino acids: CAISERTANTGELFF. In nucleotides, the CDR3 is TGTGCCATCAGTGAGAGGACAGCGAACACCGGGGAGCTGTTTTTT. The chain links TRBV10-3 to TRBJ2-2, with D tentatively TRBD1 (6 bases). With 2 bases removed from V and 0 bases from J, the gap between germline ends came to 7 bases. This CDR3 has 15 amino acids. From germline, CDR1 is ENHRY and CDR2 SYGVKD.

This clonotype showed up just a few times. This rearrangement joins TRBV4-2 to TRBJ2-2; 8 bases fit TRBD2. The CDR3 is 18 residues long. Germline values: CDR1 LGHNA, CDR2 YNFKEQ. Unmatched junction bases numbered 10, after V lost 0 bases and J lost 4 bases. CDR3 sequence: CASSQELIGLAGTGELFF. The CDR3 DNA reads TGTGCCAGCAGCCAAGAACTGATAGGGCTAGCGGGCACCGGGGAGCTGTTTTTT.

The chain couples TRBV28 to TRBJ2-7; 7 bases are a match to TRBD2. This CDR3 is built from 16 residues. Losses at the gene ends were 4 bases for V and 7 bases for J; bases not matched to a gene: 16. The germline V gene encodes CDR1 MDHEN and CDR2 SYDVKM. CDR3 nucleotides: TGTGCCAGCAGTTCCCGACTAGCAGGGCGTGGGCGGGAGCAGTACTTC. Its protein product is CASSSRLAGRGREQYF.

The J gene is TRBJ1-6, the V gene TRBV6-5; TRBD1 might be the D (5 bases). Germline values: CDR1 MNHEY, CDR2 SVGAGI. Trimming shortened V by 5 bases and J by 9 bases, and 20 bases separated the two germline ends. This CDR3 is built from 16 residues. In DNA form, the CDR3 reads TGTGCCAGCAGTCCTCGAGGGGCCCTAGAGGGTTCACCCCTCCACTTT. Protein product: CASSPRGALEGSPLHF.

This clonotype was seen only a few times. This chain uses TRBV4-1 with TRBJ2-7; no clear D. Looked up from germline, CDR1 is MGHRA and CDR2 is YSYEKL. This CDR3 contains 14 residues. V lost 0 bases and J lost 2, with 8 bases in between. The DNA for the CDR3 is TGCGCCAGCAGCCAAGAAGTACTGACCTACGAGCAGTACTTC. Translating gives CASSQEVLTYEQYF.

Ten or more counts support this clonotype. The chain carries TRBV7-9 and TRBJ2-1; D call uncertain. The CDR3 totals 15 residues. The V and J ends lost 5 bases and 8 bases respectively, with 19 bases between them. From germline, CDR1 is SEHNR and CDR2 FQNEAQ (reference sequence). CDR3 region: CASSPWSPAKDEQFF. DNA of the CDR3: TGTGCCAGCAGCCCCTGGTCTCCCGCAAAGGATGAGCAGTTCTTC.

The chain joins TRBV7-6 to TRBJ2-3, with TRBD2 matching over 10 bases. Germline assignment: CDR1 SGHVS and CDR2 FNYEAQ. The V gene end was trimmed by 5 bases and the J gene end by 2 bases; junction bases not matched to a gene: 10. The CDR3 totals 17 residues. CDR3 amino acids: CASSPTSGREATDTQYF. CDR3 sequence (DNA): TGTGCCAGCAGCCCGACTAGCGGGCGGGAGGCCACAGATACGCAGTATTTT.

This clonotype was recorded at least ten times. The CDR3 region is CASSLSGGGRITNEKLFF. CDR3 nucleotide sequence: TGTGCCAGCAGCTTGAGCGGTGGTGGGAGGATCACTAATGAAAAACTGTTTTTT. The genes are TRBV13 and TRBJ1-4; D remains ambiguous. V lost 3 bases, J lost 2 bases, and 19 bases lay in between. The germline gives CDR1 PRHDT, CDR2 FYEKMQ (reference sequence). The CDR3 sequence is 18 residues long.

J is TRBJ2-7 and V is TRBV20-1; D is perhaps TRBD2 (6 bases). CDR3 length: 12 residues. Trimming left V 5 bases short and J 4 bases short, with 12 bases between. In germline, CDR1 is DFQATT, CDR2 SNEGSKA (reference sequence). CDR3 sequence reads: CSAGGLDYEQYF. The CDR3 bases are TGCAGTGCTGGGGGACTGGATTACGAGCAGTACTTC.

J is TRBJ2-7 and V is TRBV7-2; TRBD2 agrees at 10 bases. Germline-derived CDR1 and CDR2 are SGHTA and FQGNSA. V gave up 4 bases and J gave up 3 bases; unmatched junction bases: 12. This CDR3 is built from 17 residues. CDR3 sequence reads: CASSYVHSGGPGYEQYF. The CDR3 DNA reads TGTGCCAGCAGCTACGTCCATAGCGGGGGGCCCGGCTACGAGCAGTACTTC. Looking up the rest from reference TRBV7-2 and TRBJ2-7 gives the full variable domain: GAGVSQSPSNKVTEKGKDVELRCDPISGHTALYWYRQSLGQGLEFLIYFQGNSAPDKSGLPSDRFSAERTGGSVSTLTIQRTQQEDSAVYLCASSYVHSGGPGYEQYFGPGTRLTVT.

This clonotype occurred many times. The V gene is TRBV7-8, the J gene TRBJ2-5; 11 bases map to TRBD2. Germline-derived CDR1 and CDR2 are SGHVS and FQNEAQ. This CDR3 is 18 amino acids long. J was trimmed by 5 bases and V by 4 bases; bases with no gene match: 15. This chain's CDR3 is CASSSPGTSGSRGETQYF. CDR3 DNA: TGTGCCAGCAGCTCACCCGGGACTAGCGGCTCCCGAGGGGAGACCCAGTACTTC.

This clonotype was counted between two and nine times. V is TRBV11-2 and J is TRBJ1-2; unclear D gene. The CDR3 sequence is 12 residues long. The germline V gene has CDR1 SGHAT and CDR2 FQNNGV. V lost 6 bases to trimming and J lost 4 bases, with 9 bases between them. The CDR3 nucleotides read TGTGCCAGCAGTATGCATTTCTATGGCTACACCTTC. Translating it yields CASSMHFYGYTF.

There are a few counts of this clonotype. V is TRBV27 and J is TRBJ2-5; no firm D call. CDR3 size: 14 residues. CDR1 is MNHEY, CDR2 SMNVEV, per germline (reference sequence). Trimming left V 4 bases short and J 6 bases short, with 15 bases between. CDR3 amino acids: CASSSLTSRKTQYF. CDR3 bases: TGTGCCAGCAGTTCCCTGACTTCCCGGAAGACCCAGTACTTC.

This clonotype was counted at least ten times. The chain links TRBV7-8 to TRBJ2-1; TRBD2 matches at 10 bases. V lost 3 bases and J lost 7; bases outside the gene matches: 9. Germline V gene data show CDR1 as SGHVS and CDR2 as FQNEAQ. CDR3 length equals 16 residues. DNA for the CDR3: TGTGCCAGCAGCTTTAAAGCGGGAGGGCCTATAAATGAGCAGTTCTTC. Encoded protein: CASSFKAGGPINEQFF.

This chain links TRBV10-3 with TRBJ2-1; 10 bases are shared with TRBD2. J was trimmed by 5 bases and V by 4 bases; bases with no gene match: 11. Per germline, CDR1 ENHRY and CDR2 SYGVKD. The CDR3 extends over 17 amino acids. This chain's CDR3 is CAISGNTRTSGDNEQFF. The CDR3 bases are TGTGCCATCAGTGGAAATACACGGACTAGCGGAGACAATGAGCAGTTCTTC.

The J gene is TRBJ2-1, the V gene TRBV12-3 or TRBV12-4, with a weak D call TRBD2 (6 bases). This CDR3 contains 16 residues. The V end lost 6 bases, the J end lost 4 bases, and 19 bases lay between the germline ends. The CDR3 spells CASSHRRDLKYNEQFF. In DNA, the CDR3 is TGTGCCAGCAGCCACCGCCGGGACTTAAAATACAATGAGCAGTTCTTC.

The chain carries TRBV12-3 or TRBV12-4 and TRBJ2-3; no definite D call. V shed 8 bases and J shed 2 bases, with 5 bases lying between them. The CDR3 runs to 11 residues. CDR3 DNA: TGTGCCAGCGCGACCACAGATACGCAGTATTTT. This sequence encodes CASATTDTQYF.

This clonotype showed up just a few times. This sequence joins TRBV7-9 and TRBJ2-7; D might be TRBD1 (5 bases). This CDR3 contains 12 residues. V was pared by 7 bases and J by 4 bases, with 11 bases between. Germline V gene data show CDR1 as SEHNR and CDR2 as FQNEAQ (reference sequence). The CDR3 protein is CASTSDSYEQYF. CDR3 coding DNA: TGTGCCAGCACCTCTGACAGTTACGAGCAGTACTTC.